This TCR beta chain was recorded in a study of vaccination and CD4 T cells after COVID-19. Sequence data for DNA of cultured CD4+ T cells were generated by the Oncomine TCR Beta short-read assay. MiXCR, applied by TCRdb to the PCR reads, yields one record per CDR3 protein. The sample yields about 21,000 distinct CDR3 sequences, 62% seen once. As concerns this clonotype: Its matching antigen is unknown.

Treatment reported: roughly 10-day PBMC culture with coronavirus spike peptide pools or control peptides (ViraFEST assay). These CD4+ T cells came from approximately 10-day cultures by negative selection. The CDR3 has 11 residues. Germline CDR1 SQVTM, CDR2 ANQGSEA. V was pared by 7 bases and J by 7 bases, with 6 bases of the junction left unmatched. The origin of this receptor is a human donor who received a COVID-19 vaccine. Sequencing was performed on CD4+ T cells from blood, cultured in vitro, taken before SARS-CoV-2 vaccination. This rearrangement joins TRBV29-1 to TRBJ2-7; 8 bases align to TRBD2. As DNA, the CDR3 is TGCAGCGGGCGGGAGGCGGGGGAGCAGTACTTC. As protein: CSGREAGEQYF.